One and the same sample provided the 8 T cell receptor beta chains below, sequenced in a study of early T cells in non-severe SARS-CoV-2 infection. TCRdb re-derived calls from the 5' RACE reads in MiXCR, one entry per CDR3 protein. The sample holds 35,000 to 45,000 distinct CDR3 sequences, 6% to 7% seen once. This specimen was whole blood, taken at baseline. The receptor set was obtained from an adult who was a healthcare worker with PCR-confirmed SARS-CoV-2 infection or an uninfected control (not recorded which).

The table lists this clonotype with a few counts. The CDR3 sequence is CASSYAGGELFF. The CDR3 DNA follows: TGTGCCAGCAGTTATGCGGGCGGGGAGCTGTTTTTT. V and J are TRBV27 and TRBJ2-2; D is perhaps TRBD2 (5 bases). There are 12 residues in the CDR3. Germline CDR1 and CDR2: MNHEY and SMNVEV (reference sequence). Trimming removed 4 bases at V and 7 bases at J, with 7 bases between.

This clonotype was found many times. The gene calls are TRBV7-3 and TRBJ2-5; 9 bases match TRBD2. The CDR3 is made up of 13 amino acids. Trimming took 5 bases from V and 5 from J; bases not matched to a gene: 3. CDR1 is SGHTA and CDR2 is FQGTGA in the germline V gene. CDR3 amino acids: CASSEAGGETQYF. The DNA of the CDR3 is TGTGCCAGCAGCGAAGCGGGAGGTGAGACCCAGTACTTC.

The chain recombines TRBV10-2 with TRBJ2-1, with D perhaps given as TRBD1 or TRBD2 (6 bases each). The length of the CDR3 is 17 residues. V lost 6 bases, J lost 7 bases, and 25 bases lay in between. Germline V gene sequence: CDR1 WSHSY, CDR2 SAAADI. In DNA, the CDR3 is TGCGCCAGCAGGCGGGGAGAGGGGGGTTGGCACTTTAATGAGCAGTTCTTC. Encoded protein: CASRRGEGGWHFNEQFF.

This clonotype was counted at least ten times. The chain employs TRBV6-4 and TRBJ2-2; a weak D match, TRBD2 (6 bases). Deletions cut 8 bases from V and 4 bases from J, with 11 bases between. Germline-derived CDR1 and CDR2 are MRHNA and SNTAGT. This CDR3 spans 13 amino acids. CDR3 sequence (DNA): TGTGCCAGCGGGGACTCCATCACCGGGGAGCTGTTTTTT. Its protein is CASGDSITGELFF.

The chain has TRBV6-2 or TRBV6-3 and TRBJ2-7; 9 bases fit TRBD2. Germline V gives CDR1 MNHEY, CDR2 SVGEGT. The V gene end was trimmed by 0 bases and the J gene end by 2 bases; junction bases not matched to a gene: 11. The CDR3 is 18 residues long. CDR3 loop: CASSYSLLRAGGPYEQYF. CDR3 DNA: TGTGCCAGCAGTTACTCCCTCCTTCGAGCGGGGGGCCCCTACGAGCAGTACTTC.

The V call is TRBV7-9, the J call TRBJ1-2; 8 bases agree with TRBD1. V trimming: 5 bases; J trimming: 7 bases; junction bases outside the gene matches: 9. CDR1 is SEHNR, CDR2 FQNEAQ, per germline (reference sequence). The CDR3 is made up of 14 amino acids. The CDR3 bases are TGTGCCAGCAGCACCACCGGGACAGGTAGTGGCTACACCTTC. This sequence encodes CASSTTGTGSGYTF.

This clonotype was seen ten or more times. The chain recombines TRBV20-1 with TRBJ2-4, with a possible D match to TRBD2 (5 bases). Trimming removed 0 bases from V and 1 base from J, with 13 bases in between. In germline, CDR1 is DFQATT, CDR2 SNEGSKA (reference sequence). This CDR3 is 16 amino acids long. The CDR3 bases are TGCAGTGCTAGAGATACTCTAGGACTGGCCAAAAACATTCAGTACTTC. Protein product: CSARDTLGLAKNIQYF.

CDR3 coding DNA: TGTGCCATCTCCTCGAACACTGAAGCTTTCTTT. Protein sequence: CAISSNTEAFF. This rearrangement joins TRBV10-3 to TRBJ1-1; D gene ambiguous. The CDR3 is 11 amino acids. Germline V gene lookup returns CDR1 ENHRY and CDR2 SYGVKD. V was cut by 8 bases and J by 1 base, with 5 bases left in between.